This TCR beta chain was sequenced in a study of a mutant IDH1 vaccine in newly diagnosed glioma. Study-level background: Treated patients had a mean age of about 40 years and a sex split that was roughly 60% male and roughly 38% female. Most patients had radiochemotherapy with temozolomide before enrollment; others had one alone.

Time point of the sample: baseline, week 1 (first vaccination visit). Treatment: pre-vaccination baseline after standard-of-care therapy. CDR1 is MDHEN, CDR2 SYDVKM, per germline. V dropped 6 bases and J dropped 7 bases, with 15 bases sitting between them. The CDR3 spans 13 residues. TCRdb keeps only in-frame clones here, not all; method: immunoSEQ multiplex PCR. The table records roughly 19,000 clones, roughly 84% of them present only once. This TCR was recovered from a man aged 40-55 years with glioma. The chain recombines TRBV28 with TRBJ1-2; no firm D call. Specimen: PBMCs, collected from a glioma patient treated with radiotherapy, temozolomide or both. The CDR3 DNA reads as TGTGCCAGCAGACCTCGTCTGCGGGGTGGCTACACCTTC. Translating gives CASRPRLRGGYTF.